Shown below are 9 T cell receptor beta chains from a single sample sequenced in a study of CD8 T cells in ankylosing spondylitis. TCRdb reprocessed the 5' RACE reads via MiXCR and lists one record per CDR3 protein. The sample lists 230,000 or so distinct CDR3 sequences; 24% were seen once. The sample was blood, either unsorted or a sorted T cell fraction (not recorded which). The receptors here all came from a male donor with ankylosing spondylitis or in good health (not recorded which).

This clonotype was seen more than once but under ten times. V is TRBV12-3 or TRBV12-4 and J is TRBJ1-6; D is ambiguous. This CDR3 is 14 amino acids long. The V gene lost 5 bases and the J gene lost 8 bases, with 13 bases spanning the gap. CDR3 sequence: CASSPWAVDSPLHF. CDR3 bases: TGTGCCAGCAGTCCCTGGGCAGTTGATTCACCCCTCCACTTT.

The chain employs TRBV18 and TRBJ2-3; D unresolved. Trimming shortened V by 5 bases and J by 2 bases, and 8 bases separated the two germline ends. The CDR3 length is 13 residues. In germline, CDR1 is KGHSH, CDR2 LQKENI. The CDR3 reads CASSSPVTDTQYF. The CDR3 DNA sequence: TGTGCCAGCTCATCTCCGGTCACAGATACGCAGTATTTT.

The J gene is TRBJ2-7, the V gene TRBV2, with TRBD1 matching 8 bases. The CDR3 sequence is 14 residues long. Germline CDR1 and CDR2: SNHLY and FYNNEI. Germline trimming cut 3 bases from V and 6 bases from J; bases unmatched to any gene: 7. The DNA of the CDR3 is TGTGCCAGCAGTGACTTCTCAGGGGGCAGCGAGCAGTACTTC. This sequence encodes CASSDFSGGSEQYF.

This rearrangement joins TRBV28 to TRBJ1-5; TRBD1 is a possible D gene (5 bases). Trimming pared 1 base from V and 12 bases from J, leaving 13 bases between. Germline CDR1 reads MDHEN; CDR2 reads SYDVKM. The length of the CDR3 is 13 residues. CDR3 protein: CASSLSGLIFQHF. The CDR3 DNA reads TGTGCCAGCAGTTTATCGGGACTTATTTTCCAGCATTTT. The full variable domain, in which reference TRBV28 and TRBJ1-5 provide the parts outside the CDR3, is DVKVTQSSRYLVKRTGEKVFLECVQDMDHENMFWYRQDPGLGLRLIYFSYDVKMKEKGDIPEGYSVSREKKERFSLILESASTNQTSMYLCASSLSGLIFQHFGDGTRLSIL.

The table lists this clonotype with a few counts. The chain links TRBV20-1 to TRBJ2-7, with TRBD2 identical over 7 bases. This CDR3 has 14 amino acids. Germline-derived CDR1 and CDR2 are DFQATT and SNEGSKA (reference sequence). V was pared by 3 bases and J by 2 bases, with 7 bases of the junction left unmatched. In nucleotides, the CDR3 is TGCAGTGCTAGGCCGGGTGGGGGGGCCTACGAGCAGTACTTC. Translated: CSARPGGGAYEQYF.

This clonotype came up a few times. The chain couples TRBV29-1 to TRBJ1-1; D unresolved. In germline, CDR1 is SQVTM, CDR2 ANQGSEA. The CDR3 runs to 14 residues. The V gene lost 4 bases and the J gene lost 1 base, with 13 bases spanning the gap. CDR3 in DNA: TGCAGCGTTGGGGGTCCCGGAGAGAACACTGAAGCTTTCTTT. Amino acid sequence: CSVGGPGENTEAFF. Full variable domain (missing parts from reference TRBV29-1 and TRBJ1-1): SAVISQKPSRDICQRGTSLTIQCQVDSQVTMMFWYRQQPGQSLTLIATANQGSEATYESGFVIDKFPISRPNLTFSTLTVSNMSPEDSSIYLCSVGGPGENTEAFFGQGTRLTVV.

This clonotype was detected a few times. J is TRBJ2-7 and V is TRBV20-1, with 9 positions matching TRBD1. This CDR3 region has 14 residues. The germline V gene encodes CDR1 DFQATT and CDR2 SNEGSKA (reference sequence). J was trimmed by 1 base and V by 5 bases; bases with no gene match: 6. CDR3: CSAVRDRVSYEQYF. Written as DNA, the CDR3 is TGCAGTGCTGTCCGGGACAGGGTTTCCTACGAGCAGTACTTC.

The V and J genes are TRBV7-2 and TRBJ2-5, with 9 positions matching TRBD1. Trimming cost V 0 bases and J 5 bases; bases outside gene matches: 1. The CDR3 totals 14 residues. Looked up from germline, CDR1 is SGHTA and CDR2 is FQGNSA. CDR3: CASSLAGTGETQYF. The CDR3 DNA reads as TGTGCCAGCAGCTTAGCCGGGACAGGGGAGACCCAGTACTTC.

This clonotype was seen many times. V and J are TRBV9 and TRBJ2-1; tentatively, D is TRBD2 (6 bases). CDR3 length: 15 amino acids. Trimming took off 4 bases at V and 7 bases at J, with 18 bases between the two ends. Germline V CDR1 and CDR2: SGDLS, YYNGEE. The CDR3 coding sequence is TGTGCCAGCAGCCCCCTCGGAGGGGTGGGGAATGAGCAGTTCTTC. Translation gives CASSPLGGVGNEQFF.